Following are 27 T cell receptor beta chains from one sample sequenced in a study of shared clonotypes between healthy human individuals (TCRdb year 2020). Library construction relied on the immunoSEQ multiplex PCR assay. Sourced from immuneACCESS, this table was stored by TCRdb with only in-frame sequences that have V and J called. A share of the clones is absent; for the studies checked, an unresolved V gene accounts for under half, and the remainder has no known explanation. In this sample the table shows about 1.1 million clones, approximately 80% of which occur a single time. The biggest ten clones account for 0.89% of the sample. Sequenced: memory CD4+ T cells from PBMCs. The cell subset or site label, read with the paper, signifies: CD45RA-negative fraction. The origin of the receptors is a man aged 18 to 29 in good health. Some clones in this sample may be carry-over from other donors' samples.

This clone came up a few times. DNA for the CDR3: TGTGCCAGCAAACTCCGCCGGGACAGCAATCAGCCCCAGCATTTT. This gives the protein CASKLRRDSNQPQHF. The gene calls are TRBV28 and TRBJ1-5; weak D call: TRBD1 (5 bases). Germline V gene lookup returns CDR1 MDHEN and CDR2 SYDVKM. V lost 7 bases to trimming and J lost 1 base, with 14 bases between them. This CDR3 has 15 residues.

This chain uses TRBV7-9 with TRBJ2-3; 7 positions match TRBD2. Unmatched junction bases numbered 4, after V lost 1 base and J lost 3 bases. This CDR3 has 15 residues. CDR1 and CDR2 (germline): SEHNR, FQNEAQ (reference sequence). CDR3: CASSLGSGKTDTQYF. In DNA form, the CDR3 reads TGTGCCAGCAGCTTAGGGAGCGGGAAAACAGATACGCAGTATTTT.

The rearrangement uses TRBV5-1 and TRBJ1-6, with a weak D call TRBD1 (5 bases). Germline CDR1 reads SGHRS; CDR2 reads YFSETQ. The CDR3 covers 13 residues. With 4 bases removed from V and 7 bases from J, the gap between germline ends came to 9 bases. The CDR3 nucleotides are TGCGCCAGCAGCCAGGGATCCAATTCACCCCTCCACTTT. This translates into CASSQGSNSPLHF.

The chain couples TRBV5-1 to TRBJ1-5; no reliable D call. Germline CDR1 SGHRS, CDR2 YFSETQ. There are 13 residues in the CDR3. V dropped 7 bases and J dropped 3 bases, with 11 bases sitting between them. For the CDR3, the DNA is TGCGCCAGCCGTCAGGACCTCAATCAGCCCCAGCATTTT. As protein: CASRQDLNQPQHF.

The chain recombines TRBV28 with TRBJ1-5; the D gene is possibly TRBD1 (5 bases). This CDR3 region has 14 residues. Deletions cut 5 bases from V and 7 bases from J, with 15 bases between. Germline values: CDR1 MDHEN, CDR2 SYDVKM. The CDR3: CASSTTGWGQPQHF. CDR3 nucleotide sequence: TGTGCCAGCAGTACAACAGGCTGGGGCCAGCCCCAGCATTTT.

V usage is TRBV10-1 and J usage is TRBJ1-5, with D tentatively TRBD1 (6 bases). Germline lookup yields CDR1 WNHNN and CDR2 SYGVQD (reference sequence). V was trimmed by 6 bases and J by 4 bases, leaving 19 bases between them. There are 16 residues in the CDR3. CDR3 amino acids: CASSLIGGLKNQPQHF. The CDR3 DNA follows: TGCGCCAGCAGCCTCATAGGGGGGCTGAAGAATCAGCCCCAGCATTTT.

The chain has TRBV4-3 and TRBJ2-3; D uncertain. CDR3 length: 14 residues. V was pared by 0 bases and J by 4 bases, with 8 bases between. Germline lookup yields CDR1 LGHNA and CDR2 YSLEER. The CDR3 protein is CASSQDTLPDTQYF. The CDR3 nucleotides read TGCGCCAGCAGCCAAGATACCCTACCAGATACGCAGTATTTT.

This clone was counted once. Other DNA sequences in this specimen translate into the identical CDR3. The CDR3 is CASSLDSGTEAFF. DNA for the CDR3: TGTGCCAGCAGCTTGGACTCGGGCACTGAAGCTTTCTTT. The chain combines TRBV7-2 with TRBJ1-1; the D is unclear. CDR1 and CDR2 from the germline V gene are SGHTA and FQGNSA. The CDR3 consists of 13 residues. The V and J ends lost 3 bases and 4 bases respectively, with 9 bases between them.

This clone was observed a handful of times. The J gene is TRBJ2-1, the V gene TRBV11-1; D is possibly TRBD2 (5 bases). The CDR3 is made up of 11 amino acids. In germline, CDR1 is SGHAT, CDR2 FQDESV (reference sequence). Trimming took 9 bases from V and 10 from J, leaving 13 bases between them. CDR3 sequence (DNA): TGTGCCAGTGGTACCGGGGTCGAGCAGTTCTTC. As protein: CASGTGVEQFF.

V is TRBV28 and J is TRBJ1-2; D call uncertain. Germline CDR1 reads MDHEN; CDR2 reads SYDVKM. Deletions cut 4 bases from V and 5 bases from J, with 11 bases between. This CDR3 is 13 amino acids long. The DNA of the CDR3 is TGTGCCAGCAGTTCGTTGAGGGAGTATGGCTACACCTTC. It yields the protein CASSSLREYGYTF.

CDR3 amino acids: CASTGGGGAGETQYF. CDR3 sequence (DNA): TGTGCCAGCACAGGTGGAGGGGGTGCCGGTGAGACCCAGTACTTC. The chain has TRBV27 and TRBJ2-5; the D gene could be TRBD1 or TRBD2 (6 bases each). V lost 7 bases, J lost 5 bases, and 20 bases lay in between. This CDR3 region has 15 residues. Germline values: CDR1 MNHEY, CDR2 SMNVEV (reference sequence).

The V gene is TRBV21-1, the J gene TRBJ2-5; no DNA check was done on the table's D call, TRBD1. TRBV21-1 is flagged as a pseudogene. CDR3 length: 17 residues. CDR3: CASSILMTGCRQETQYF. Here the CDR3 DNA reads TGTGCCAGCAGCATCCTTATGACAGGGTGTAGACAAGAGACCCAGTACTTC.

J is TRBJ2-7 and V is TRBV4-1, with 12 bases matching TRBD2. This CDR3 is built from 15 residues. CDR1 is MGHRA and CDR2 is YSYEKL in the germline V gene. The junction had 2 bases not matched to a gene; V was cut back by 2 bases and J by 3 bases. The DNA of the CDR3 is TGCGCCAGCAGCCAATCACTAGCGGGGGGCTACGAGCAGTACTTC. Protein: CASSQSLAGGYEQYF.

The rearrangement uses TRBV13 and TRBJ2-3; perhaps TRBD2 as D (6 bases). CDR1 and CDR2 (germline): PRHDT, FYEKMQ (reference sequence). Trimming cost V 4 bases and J 2 bases, with 16 bases left between them. This CDR3 spans 16 amino acids. CDR3 sequence (DNA): TGTGCCAGCAGCTCCTATTCGGGACTTAACACAGATACGCAGTATTTT. It codes for CASSSYSGLNTDTQYF.

The CDR3 sequence is CASSLSPLAGASYEQYF. CDR3 in DNA: TGTGCCAGCTCACTCTCCCCCCTAGCGGGAGCTTCCTACGAGCAGTACTTC. J is TRBJ2-7 and V is TRBV18, with 10 bases aligning to TRBD2. Trimming cost V 4 bases and J 1 base; bases outside gene matches: 10. Germline-derived CDR1 and CDR2 are KGHSH and LQKENI. The CDR3 has 17 residues.

This chain uses TRBV5-1 with TRBJ2-5; 11 bases match TRBD1. The CDR3 is made up of 16 amino acids. The V segment lost 4 bases and the J segment 3 bases; nucleotides outside the gene matches: 8. The germline V gene has CDR1 SGHRS and CDR2 YFSETQ. The DNA of the CDR3 is TGCGCCAGCAGCGTCCAACCGGGACAGGGGGAAGAGACCCAGTACTTC. As protein: CASSVQPGQGEETQYF.

The chain recombines TRBV5-1 with TRBJ1-2; the match to TRBD1 covers 8 bases. The V and J ends lost 4 bases and 4 bases, in that order; junction bases with no gene match: 6. This CDR3 spans 14 amino acids. CDR1 is SGHRS, CDR2 YFSETQ, per germline. The CDR3, as DNA: TGCGCCAGCAGCCCAGGGGGCGCAGGCTATGGCTACACCTTC. The encoded protein is CASSPGGAGYGYTF.

The CDR3 reads CAWSVGTSGQETQYF. The CDR3 DNA is TGTGCCTGGAGTGTAGGTACTAGCGGCCAAGAGACCCAGTACTTC. The chain employs TRBV30 and TRBJ2-5; 8 bases are a match to TRBD2. Trimming took 0 bases from V and 1 from J; bases not matched to a gene: 4. CDR1 GTSNPN and CDR2 SVGIG come from the germline V gene (reference sequence). The CDR3 length is 15 residues.

The genes are TRBV19 and TRBJ2-5; the D is unclear. The V and J ends lost 3 bases and 0 bases respectively, with 5 bases between them. The CDR3 is made up of 13 amino acids. Germline values: CDR1 LNHDA, CDR2 SQIVND (reference sequence). CDR3 in DNA: TGTGCCAGTAGTATCCATAACCAAGAGACCCAGTACTTC. It encodes CASSIHNQETQYF.

The CDR3 reads CASSWDPSNHETQYF. The DNA of the CDR3 is TGCGCCAGCAGCTGGGACCCTAGCAATCACGAGACCCAGTACTTC. J is TRBJ2-5 and V is TRBV5-1; D tentatively fits TRBD1 or TRBD2 (5 bases each). The CDR3 sequence is 15 residues long. The V end was cut by 3 bases, the J end by 5 bases, with 17 bases between. CDR1 SGHRS and CDR2 YFSETQ come from the germline V gene.

The V gene is TRBV6-5, the J gene TRBJ1-1, with D possibly matching TRBD1 (6 bases). Trimming removed 0 bases from V and 5 bases from J, with 13 bases in between. The CDR3 contains 15 residues. Germline assignment: CDR1 MNHEY and CDR2 SVGAGI. The CDR3 sequence is CASSYSQGLGTEAFF. The CDR3 region has the DNA TGTGCCAGCAGTTACTCGCAGGGGCTGGGGACTGAAGCTTTCTTT.

This clone was found many times. The chain is built from TRBV2 and TRBJ2-5, with 8 bases aligning to TRBD1. CDR3 length: 13 amino acids. Germline V gives CDR1 SNHLY, CDR2 FYNNEI. The V segment lost 3 bases and the J segment 4 bases; nucleotides outside the gene matches: 1. The CDR3 coding sequence is TGTGCCAGCAGTGACGGGACAGGAGAGACCCAGTACTTC. Protein: CASSDGTGETQYF.

This chain joins TRBV11-2 and TRBJ2-7, with a weak D call TRBD1 (6 bases). The CDR3 consists of 12 residues. The V gene lost 5 bases and the J gene lost 5 bases, with 10 bases spanning the gap. From germline, CDR1 is SGHAT and CDR2 FQNNGV. The CDR3 spells CASSRRGDEQYF. CDR3 sequence (DNA): TGTGCCAGCAGCCGCAGGGGCGACGAGCAGTACTTC.

This clone has at least ten counts. V gene TRBV29-1 combines with J gene TRBJ2-3; D perhaps matches TRBD1 (6 bases). CDR1 SQVTM and CDR2 ANQGSEA come from the germline V gene. The CDR3 spans 14 residues. V lost 7 bases and J 1 base, leaving 15 bases between the germline ends. This CDR3 reads CSGWGRGGTDTQYF. The CDR3 DNA follows: TGCAGCGGATGGGGGCGAGGGGGCACAGATACGCAGTATTTT.

The V gene is TRBV7-8, the J gene TRBJ2-3, with D possibly being TRBD2 (5 bases). V was shortened by 2 bases and J by 5 bases, with 11 bases between the two germline ends. The CDR3 is made up of 14 amino acids. CDR1 and CDR2 from the germline V gene are SGHVS and FQNEAQ. The CDR3: CASSLLARGDTQYF. The CDR3 region has the DNA TGTGCCAGCAGCTTATTGGCCCGGGGAGATACGCAGTATTTT.

The genes are TRBV5-8 and TRBJ2-1; D possibly uses TRBD1 or TRBD2 (5 bases each). Germline assignment: CDR1 SGHTS and CDR2 YDEGEE. V lost 2 bases to trimming and J lost 2 bases, with 11 bases between them. The CDR3 consists of 15 residues. CDR3: CASSFSGAPYNEQFF. The CDR3 region has the DNA TGTGCCAGCAGCTTCTCCGGGGCGCCCTACAATGAGCAGTTCTTC. Based on the CDR3 plus reference TRBV5-8 and TRBJ2-1, the full variable domain is EAGVTQSPTHLIKTRGQQATLRCSPISGHTSVYWYQQALGLGLQFLLWYDEGEERNRGNFPPRFSGRQFPNYSSELNVNALELEDSALYLCASSFSGAPYNEQFFGPGTRLTVL.

The chain couples TRBV4-1 to TRBJ2-5; tentatively, D is TRBD2 (5 bases). The ends were cut back, 1 base at V and 5 bases at J, with 17 bases in the middle. This CDR3 has 16 residues. From germline, CDR1 is MGHRA and CDR2 YSYEKL. The CDR3, as DNA: TGCGCCAGCAGCCAAGGATGGAGAGGGAGTATGGAGACCCAGTACTTC. This sequence encodes CASSQGWRGSMETQYF.